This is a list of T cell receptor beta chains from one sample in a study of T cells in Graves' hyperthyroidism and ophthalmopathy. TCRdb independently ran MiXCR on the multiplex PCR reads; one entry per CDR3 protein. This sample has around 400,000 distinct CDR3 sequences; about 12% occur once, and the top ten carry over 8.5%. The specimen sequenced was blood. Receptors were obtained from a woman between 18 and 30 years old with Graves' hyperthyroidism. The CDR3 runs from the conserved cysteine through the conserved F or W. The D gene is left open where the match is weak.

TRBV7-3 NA CASSLLGGGPGTDTQYF
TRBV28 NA CASSSEGRSLNTF
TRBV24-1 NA CATSDSGRLETQYF
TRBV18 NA CASSPSRRADTQYF
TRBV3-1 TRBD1 CASTRTGWTGELFF
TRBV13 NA CASSPGAINEQYF
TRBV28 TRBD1 CATQQGAWQPQHF
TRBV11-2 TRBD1 CASSPGQGEDIQYF
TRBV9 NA CASSVDGSYNSPLHF
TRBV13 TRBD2 CASSTAGLTDTQYF
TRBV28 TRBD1 CASKQGGYTEAFF
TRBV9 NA CASSVGGRGTDTQYF
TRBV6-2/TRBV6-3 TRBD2 CASSIRLAGLYEQYF
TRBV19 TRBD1 CASSVQGVPTGELFF
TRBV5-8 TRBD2 CASNPGMAWPAGAYEQYF
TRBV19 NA CASSRGADTQYF
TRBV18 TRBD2 CASSPRRGSGGELFF
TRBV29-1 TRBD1 CSVGFRGGSNYTF
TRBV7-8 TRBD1 CASSLVPGTGKNIQYF
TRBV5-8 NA CASSTRGSGNTIYF
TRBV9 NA CASSAWEYNEQFF
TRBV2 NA CASSGITGERVPQHF
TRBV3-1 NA CASSPTGNWGNEKLFF
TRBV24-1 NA CATSDSGTFSSYNEQFF
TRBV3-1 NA CASSHLDSFYEQYF
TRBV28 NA CATGVGSQETQYF
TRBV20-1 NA CSARAAGISNEKLFF
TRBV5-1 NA CASSSHERSEKLFF
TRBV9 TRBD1 CASSAGTGARGETQYF
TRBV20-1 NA CSARIASGNTIYF